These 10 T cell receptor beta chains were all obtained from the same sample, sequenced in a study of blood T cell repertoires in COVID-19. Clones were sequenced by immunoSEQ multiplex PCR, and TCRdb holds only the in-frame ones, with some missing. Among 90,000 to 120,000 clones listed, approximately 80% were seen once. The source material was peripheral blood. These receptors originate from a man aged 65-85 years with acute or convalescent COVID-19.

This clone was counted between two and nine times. In nucleotides, the CDR3 is TGTGCCAGCAGTTACTCGTTCCAGTCAGAAGCTTTCTTT. This codes for CASSYSFQSEAFF. The chain joins TRBV6-2 or TRBV6-3 to TRBJ1-1, with unresolved D. Per the germline V gene, CDR1 is MNHEY and CDR2 is SVGEGT. V gave up 0 bases and J gave up 8 bases, with 10 bases separating them. This CDR3 is 13 amino acids long.

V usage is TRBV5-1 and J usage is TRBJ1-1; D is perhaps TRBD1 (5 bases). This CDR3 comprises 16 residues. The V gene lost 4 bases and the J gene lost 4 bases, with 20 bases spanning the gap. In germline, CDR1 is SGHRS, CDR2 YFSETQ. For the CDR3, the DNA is TGCGCCAGCAGCCAAGGACAAAAACTCTGGGGCACTGAAGCTTTCTTT. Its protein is CASSQGQKLWGTEAFF.

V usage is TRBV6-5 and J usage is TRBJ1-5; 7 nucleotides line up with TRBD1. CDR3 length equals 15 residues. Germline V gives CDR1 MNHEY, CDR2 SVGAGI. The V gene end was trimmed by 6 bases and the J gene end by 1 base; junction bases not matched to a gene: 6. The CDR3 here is CASRRRGPSNQPQHF. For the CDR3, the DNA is TGTGCCAGCAGGAGAAGGGGGCCGAGCAATCAGCCCCAGCATTTT.

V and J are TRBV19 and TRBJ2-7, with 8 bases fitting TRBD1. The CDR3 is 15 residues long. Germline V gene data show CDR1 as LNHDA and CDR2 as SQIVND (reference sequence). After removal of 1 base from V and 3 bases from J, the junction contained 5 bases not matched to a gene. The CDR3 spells CASSIAGGKYYEQYF. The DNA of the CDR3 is TGTGCCAGTAGTATAGCAGGGGGCAAGTACTACGAGCAGTACTTC.

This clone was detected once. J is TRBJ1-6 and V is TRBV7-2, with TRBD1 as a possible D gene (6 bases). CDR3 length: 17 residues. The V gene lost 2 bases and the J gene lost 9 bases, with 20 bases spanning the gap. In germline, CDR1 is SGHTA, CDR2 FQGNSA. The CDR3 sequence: CASSLYNRVKGSSPLHF. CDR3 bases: TGTGCCAGCAGCTTATATAACAGGGTAAAGGGGTCTTCACCCCTCCACTTT.

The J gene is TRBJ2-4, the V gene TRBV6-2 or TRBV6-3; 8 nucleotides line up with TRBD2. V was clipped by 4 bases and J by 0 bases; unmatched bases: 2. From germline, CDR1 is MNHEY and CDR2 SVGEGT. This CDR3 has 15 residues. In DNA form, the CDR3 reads TGTGCCAGCAGTTTAGCGGGGAGAGCCAAAAACATTCAGTACTTC. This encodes CASSLAGRAKNIQYF.

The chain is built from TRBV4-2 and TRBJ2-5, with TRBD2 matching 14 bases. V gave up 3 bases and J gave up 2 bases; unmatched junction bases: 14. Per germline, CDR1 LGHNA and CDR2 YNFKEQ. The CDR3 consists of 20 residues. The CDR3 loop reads CASSQRAQTSGGAGQETQYF. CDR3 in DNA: TGTGCCAGCAGCCAGAGGGCCCAGACTAGCGGGGGGGCGGGGCAAGAGACCCAGTACTTC.

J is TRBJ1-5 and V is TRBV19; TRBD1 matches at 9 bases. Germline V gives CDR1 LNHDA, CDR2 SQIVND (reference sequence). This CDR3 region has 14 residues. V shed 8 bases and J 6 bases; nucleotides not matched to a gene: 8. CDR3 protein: CASGTTGGSQPQHF. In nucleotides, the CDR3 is TGTGCCAGTGGGACCACAGGGGGCAGTCAGCCCCAGCATTTT.

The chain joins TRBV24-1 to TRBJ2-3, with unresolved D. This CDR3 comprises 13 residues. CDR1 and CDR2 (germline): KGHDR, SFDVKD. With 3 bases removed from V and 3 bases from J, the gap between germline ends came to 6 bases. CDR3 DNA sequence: TGTGCCACCAGTGATACTCTGACAGATACGCAGTATTTT. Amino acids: CATSDTLTDTQYF.

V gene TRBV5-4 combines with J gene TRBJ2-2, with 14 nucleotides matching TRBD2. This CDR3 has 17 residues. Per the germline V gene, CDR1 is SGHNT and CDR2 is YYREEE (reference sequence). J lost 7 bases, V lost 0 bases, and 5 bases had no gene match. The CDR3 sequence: CASSLAGLAGGGGELFF. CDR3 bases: TGTGCCAGCAGCTTGGCAGGACTAGCGGGGGGAGGCGGGGAGCTGTTTTTT.